This T cell receptor (beta chain) is drawn from a study of identical twins. V dropped 1 base and J dropped 4 bases, with 8 bases sitting between them. The length of the CDR3 is 14 residues. This clonotype came up a few times. No antigen is known for it. Study-level results: Clonotypes of the beta chain that were abundant in cord blood carried fewer insertions (memory repertoires showed none). Models predicted too little out-of-frame TCR alpha sharing in monozygotic twins.

cDNA molecules carried unique molecular identifiers, and template switching added a universal primer site. From the 5' RACE reads, TCRdb called clonotypes with MiXCR, one entry per CDR3 protein. The table includes 500,000 to 650,000 distinct CDR3 sequences, about a fifth detected once. These same records also appear under a second study, on yellow fever vaccine responses in identical twins.

Sample: CD4+ T cells sorted from blood. This clonotype originated in a woman between 18 and 29 years old in good health. V is TRBV12-3 or TRBV12-4 and J is TRBJ2-1; D not certain. CDR3 protein: CASSLDGKYNEQFF. CDR3 nucleotide sequence: TGTGCCAGCAGTTTAGATGGCAAATACAATGAGCAGTTCTTC.